Below, 20 T cell receptor beta chains from the same sample are listed, as sequenced in a study of T cells after posttransplantation cyclophosphamide. Generated by immunoSEQ multiplex PCR, the TCRdb table keeps only in-frame clones and is missing some. The repertoire consists of over 30,000 clones, none detected only once. The sequenced sample was PBMCs. These receptors all come from a woman aged 45-59 years in good health and a related stem cell transplant donor.

This clone was counted at least ten times. The V gene is TRBV7-2, the J gene TRBJ2-7, with D possibly being TRBD2 (6 bases). Trimming took 1 base from V and 5 from J, leaving 12 bases between them. Germline V gene sequence: CDR1 SGHTA, CDR2 FQGNSA. This CDR3 is 14 amino acids long. The CDR3 coding sequence is TGTGCCAGCAGCTTAGTGACTAGGCCCCACGAGCAGTACTTC. Residues: CASSLVTRPHEQYF.

This clone has a count of ten or more. The chain couples TRBV9 to TRBJ1-6, with D possibly matching TRBD1 (6 bases). The CDR3 is made up of 16 amino acids. Germline V gene sequence: CDR1 SGDLS, CDR2 YYNGEE. V lost 4 bases and J lost 7, with 18 bases in between. CDR3 residues: CASSPRGGANNSPLHF. The CDR3 DNA reads TGTGCCAGCAGCCCCCGGGGGGGGGCGAACAATTCACCCCTCCACTTT.

This clone was observed a few times. The chain recombines TRBV28 with TRBJ2-7; 14 bases align to TRBD2. Germline V gene lookup returns CDR1 MDHEN and CDR2 SYDVKM. The CDR3 is 15 residues long. V lost 5 bases to trimming and J lost 4 bases; unmatched junction nucleotides: 4. The CDR3 loop reads CASSPGTSGGYEQYF. The CDR3 DNA is TGTGCCAGCAGTCCCGGGACTAGCGGGGGTTACGAGCAGTACTTC.

This clone was counted many times. CDR3 in DNA: TGTGCCAGCAAGCAGCGGGGATTCCAAGAGACCCAGTACTTC. This translates into CASKQRGFQETQYF. The chain is built from TRBV6-1 and TRBJ2-5, with 7 bases identical to TRBD2. Germline-derived CDR1 and CDR2 are MNHNS and SASEGT. This CDR3 region has 14 residues. V was clipped by 7 bases and J by 1 base; unmatched bases: 6.

The V call is TRBV4-1, the J call TRBJ2-1; TRBD2 aligns across 13 bases. Losses at the gene ends were 1 base for V and 10 bases for J; bases not matched to a gene: 7. This CDR3 region has 16 residues. Germline lookup yields CDR1 MGHRA and CDR2 YSYEKL. CDR3 amino acids: CASSQVTSGGAGEQFF. The CDR3 DNA is TGCGCCAGCAGCCAAGTCACTAGCGGGGGGGCGGGCGAGCAGTTCTTC.

In its sample, this clone was seen many times. The chain combines TRBV2 with TRBJ1-1; D possibly corresponds to TRBD1 (5 bases). Germline CDR1 is SNHLY and CDR2 is FYNNEI. Trimming removed 6 bases at V and 2 bases at J, with 10 bases between. The CDR3 loop spans 13 amino acids. CDR3 residues: CASRDDSNTEAFF. In nucleotides, the CDR3 is TGTGCCAGCAGGGACGACAGTAACACTGAAGCTTTCTTT.

This clone was picked up many times. The chain uses TRBV5-8 and TRBJ2-7, with 9 bases lining up with TRBD1. V trimming: 0 bases; J trimming: 3 bases; junction bases outside the gene matches: 4. Germline V CDR1 and CDR2: SGHTS, YDEGEE. CDR3 length: 15 residues. In nucleotides, the CDR3 is TGTGCCAGCAGCTTGGTGGGACAGGGCCTCTACGAGCAGTACTTC. Its protein is CASSLVGQGLYEQYF.

This clone was found many times. V is TRBV7-2 and J is TRBJ2-1, with 9 bases identical to TRBD2. Germline assignment: CDR1 SGHTA and CDR2 FQGNSA. This CDR3 comprises 17 residues. Trimming cost V 3 bases and J 0 bases; bases outside gene matches: 6. CDR3 DNA: TGTGCCAGCAGCTTGAGCGGGGGGTCGAGCTCCTACAATGAGCAGTTCTTC. Encoded protein: CASSLSGGSSSYNEQFF.

The V and J genes are TRBV27 and TRBJ2-7; perhaps TRBD1 as D (5 bases). In germline, CDR1 is MNHEY, CDR2 SMNVEV (reference sequence). There are 20 residues in the CDR3. Trimming removed 4 bases from V and 3 bases from J, with 31 bases in between. The CDR3 nucleotides read TGTGCCAGCAGTTATCAGGGTTTCTCGCGACCATCACATCCTAACTACGAGCAGTACTTC. This translates into CASSYQGFSRPSHPNYEQYF.

This clone was found many times. J is TRBJ2-2 and V is TRBV6-5; D is unresolved. The CDR3 is 14 amino acids. Trimming took 5 bases from V and 6 from J, leaving 13 bases between them. Germline lookup yields CDR1 MNHEY and CDR2 SVGAGI. The CDR3 here is CASSPNGFPGELFF. CDR3 in DNA: TGTGCCAGCAGTCCCAACGGGTTCCCCGGGGAGCTGTTTTTT.

Ten or more counts support this clone. The chain recombines TRBV5-6 with TRBJ2-2; 8 bases line up with TRBD2. Germline loops: CDR1 SGHDT, CDR2 YYEEEE. This CDR3 has 15 amino acids. V was pared by 3 bases and J by 3 bases, with 4 bases of the junction left unmatched. The CDR3 protein is CASSWLGGDTGELFF. CDR3 bases: TGTGCCAGCAGCTGGCTCGGGGGGGACACCGGGGAGCTGTTTTTT.

This clone was observed many times. The chain joins TRBV6-1 to TRBJ2-3, with D possibly being TRBD2 (6 bases). V lost 5 bases to trimming and J lost 4 bases, with 10 bases between them. Germline assignment: CDR1 MNHNS and CDR2 SASEGT. The CDR3 is 13 amino acids. The CDR3 loop is CASSSGLPDTQYF. In DNA, the CDR3 is TGTGCCAGCAGTAGCGGGCTCCCAGATACGCAGTATTTT.

This clone was recorded at least ten times. The V and J genes are TRBV9 and TRBJ2-3, with 9 bases identical to TRBD2. The CDR3 runs to 18 residues. Germline values: CDR1 SGDLS, CDR2 YYNGEE. J gave up 5 bases and V 3 bases, and 16 bases lay outside the gene matches. CDR3 sequence reads: CASSAKITSGPTGDTQYF. For the CDR3, the DNA is TGTGCCAGCAGCGCAAAAATTACTAGCGGGCCAACCGGAGATACGCAGTATTTT.

This clone was detected ten times or more. This chain links TRBV11-2 with TRBJ2-7; unclear D gene. The CDR3 spans 15 residues. V was cut by 0 bases and J by 0 bases, with 9 bases left in between. Germline V lookup: CDR1 SGHAT, CDR2 FQNNGV. In DNA, the CDR3 is TGTGCCAGCAGCTTAGAGAGGCTTTACTCCTACGAGCAGTACTTC. Amino acid sequence: CASSLERLYSYEQYF. The variable domain in full, with the rest retrieved from reference TRBV11-2 and TRBJ2-7, is EAGVAQSPRYKIIEKRQSVAFWCNPISGHATLYWYQQILGQGPKLLIQFQNNGVVDDSQLPKDRFSAERLKGVDSTLKIQPAKLEDSAVYLCASSLERLYSYEQYFGPGTRLTVT.

This clone was recorded many times. V gene TRBV27 combines with J gene TRBJ2-7, with D possibly being TRBD1 (5 bases). The V gene's germline CDR1 is MNHEY and CDR2 SMNVEV (reference sequence). The CDR3 is 14 residues long. V dropped 5 bases and J dropped 2 bases, with 13 bases sitting between them. The CDR3 is CASSPRTPPYEQYF. DNA for the CDR3: TGTGCCAGCAGTCCTAGGACACCCCCCTACGAGCAGTACTTC.

This clone showed up many times. The genes are TRBV6-5 and TRBJ1-3, with D possibly matching TRBD1 (6 bases). The CDR3 has 15 amino acids. Looked up from germline, CDR1 is MNHEY and CDR2 is SVGAGI. V lost 0 bases to trimming and J lost 4 bases, with 10 bases between them. The DNA of the CDR3 is TGTGCCAGCAGTTACTCCGGGGGGCTCGGAAACACCATATATTTT. Its translation is CASSYSGGLGNTIYF.

This clone appeared many times. The chain links TRBV4-1 to TRBJ1-1, with D possibly TRBD1 on 6 matching bases. Trimming took 3 bases from V and 6 from J, leaving 14 bases between them. In germline, CDR1 is MGHRA, CDR2 YSYEKL. The CDR3 contains 14 residues. The CDR3 nucleotides read TGCGCCAGCAGCCAGCCTCAGGGGTACGCTGAAGCTTTCTTT. As protein: CASSQPQGYAEAFF.

This clone has at least ten counts. The rearrangement links TRBV5-1 to TRBJ2-2; perhaps TRBD1 as D (6 bases). CDR1 and CDR2 (germline): SGHRS, YFSETQ. The CDR3 sequence is 13 residues long. Trimming shortened V by 4 bases and J by 3 bases, and 7 bases separated the two germline ends. The CDR3 nucleotides read TGCGCCAGCAGCCGACAGGACACCGGGGAGCTGTTTTTT. Translated: CASSRQDTGELFF. Based on the CDR3 plus reference TRBV5-1 and TRBJ2-2, the full variable domain is KAGVTQTPRYLIKTRGQQVTLSCSPISGHRSVSWYQQTPGQGLQFLFEYFSETQRNKGNFPGRFSGRQFSNSRSEMNVSTLELGDSALYLCASSRQDTGELFFGEGSRLTVL.

In its sample, this clone was seen many times. This chain connects TRBV15 to TRBJ1-4; tentative D call: TRBD1 (6 bases). Deletions cut 0 bases from V and 7 bases from J, with 12 bases between. This CDR3 comprises 15 residues. CDR1 and CDR2 from the germline V gene are LNHNV and YYDKDF (reference sequence). DNA of the CDR3: TGTGCCACCAGCAGAGACGACCAGGGGCGTGAAAAACTGTTTTTT. This gives the protein CATSRDDQGREKLFF.

This clone was observed at least ten times. The chain couples TRBV5-1 to TRBJ2-1; D gene ambiguous. This CDR3 spans 13 amino acids. V dropped 5 bases and J dropped 2 bases, with 8 bases sitting between them. Per germline, CDR1 SGHRS and CDR2 YFSETQ. In DNA form, the CDR3 reads TGCGCCAGCAGTCTGTCAGCCTACAATGAGCAGTTCTTC. Amino acid sequence: CASSLSAYNEQFF. The whole variable domain, remainder taken from reference TRBV5-1 and TRBJ2-1, is KAGVTQTPRYLIKTRGQQVTLSCSPISGHRSVSWYQQTPGQGLQFLFEYFSETQRNKGNFPGRFSGRQFSNSRSEMNVSTLELGDSALYLCASSLSAYNEQFFGPGTRLTVL.